The entry below gives a single TCR beta chain sequence along with its context. The antigen remains unidentified. PCR was performed using 60 Vbeta and 13 Jbeta primers. Produced via immunoSEQ multiplex PCR; TCRdb's table is partial and in-frame only. The table gives 150,000 to 250,000 clones; the top ten clones make up roughly 0.74% of it. The data derive from a study of cytomegalovirus exposure and HLA in healthy donors. V lost 4 bases, J lost 2 bases, and 5 bases stayed unmatched. Per the germline V gene, CDR1 is SNHLY and CDR2 is FYNNEI. CDR3 length: 15 residues. Overall study findings and caveats: Cytomegalovirus association was assigned to around 150 TCR beta chains. Common viral pathogens seemed, in a later analysis, to connect with several of the most significant clusters. In a later analysis, at a false discovery rate of 0.05, roughly 17,000 TCR beta sequences matched HLA alleles.

V and J are TRBV2 and TRBJ2-3; 8 bases line up with TRBD1. The sequence came from a boy aged 10-17 years in good health and CMV-seronegative. The sequenced sample consisted of PBMCs. CDR3 sequence: CASSGTGSPTDTQYF. For the CDR3, the DNA is TGTGCCAGCAGTGGGACAGGGTCCCCCACAGATACGCAGTATTTT.